This TCR beta chain was observed in a study of CD8+ T cells in alopecia areata. This clone was seen a handful of times. Gene names are mouse gene names. From the germline J gene comes the end of the CDR3, since the read stops 4 residues before it. V was clipped by 3 bases and J by 5 bases; unmatched bases: 6. The CDR3 has 16 amino acids. From germline, CDR1 is FNHDT and CDR2 SITEND (reference sequence). RNA was extracted and reverse transcribed into cDNA as the sequencing template. Profiled with immunoSEQ multiplex PCR; TCRdb holds only in-frame clones, not every one. Recorded here are 290,000 or so clones, none singletons. A sort of pooled cutaneous lymph node cells used CD4, CD8alpha, NKG2D, NKG2ACE and other stains.

Sequencing was done on a sample of CD4+ T cells sorted from a lymph node. The origin of this receptor is a C3H/HeJ mouse with alopecia areata. Strain haplotype (MHC): H2-k. This chain joins TRBV19 and TRBJ2-1, with 12 bases lining up with TRBD1. This CDR3 is CASSRVRDRGHAEQFF. CDR3 DNA (partial): TGTGCCAGCAGTAGAGTCCGGGACAGGGGGCATGCT.